This note documents a single TCR beta chain sequence. This record comes from a study of blood T cell repertoires in COVID-19. Repertoires were generated with immunoSEQ multiplex PCR, while TCRdb's copy carries only in-frame clones and drops some. The sample has 250,000 or so clones, approximately 90% seen once; the top ten hold around 2.8%. Germline values: CDR1 LNHDA, CDR2 SQIVND (reference sequence). The V gene end was trimmed by 0 bases and the J gene end by 2 bases; junction bases not matched to a gene: 4. This CDR3 spans 15 amino acids. Input material: PBMCs or T cells enriched from blood (not recorded which). The chain combines TRBV19 with TRBJ2-7, with 7 bases that match TRBD1. The origin of this receptor is a man aged 35-49 years who had been exposed to COVID-19. The CDR3 DNA sequence: TGTGCCAGTAGTATAGACCGGACAGGTACCTACGAGCAGTACTTC. It is translated as CASSIDRTGTYEQYF.